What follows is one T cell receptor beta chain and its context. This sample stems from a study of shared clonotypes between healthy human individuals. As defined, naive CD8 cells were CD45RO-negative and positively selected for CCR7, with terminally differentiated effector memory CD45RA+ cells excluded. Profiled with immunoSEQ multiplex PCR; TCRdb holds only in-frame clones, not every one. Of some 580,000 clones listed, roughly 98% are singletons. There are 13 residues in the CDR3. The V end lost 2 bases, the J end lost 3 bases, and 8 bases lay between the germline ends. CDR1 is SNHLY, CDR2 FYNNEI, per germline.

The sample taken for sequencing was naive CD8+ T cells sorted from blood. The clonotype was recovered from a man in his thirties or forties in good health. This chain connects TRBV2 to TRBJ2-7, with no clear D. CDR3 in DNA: TGTGCCAGCAGTGAACCTCCCGTCTACGAGCAGTACTTC. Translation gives CASSEPPVYEQYF.